The 24 T cell receptor beta chains listed next were all sequenced from one sample in a study of immune cell composition in non-small cell lung cancer. Normal lung was sampled as far from the tumour as possible, at least 3 cm. The repertoire was sequenced with immunoSEQ multiplex PCR; TCRdb's copy has only in-frame clones and lacks some. The sample lists around 7,300 clones, roughly 81% occurring once. The source material was non-adjacent lung tissue. The receptors come from a human donor with non-small cell lung cancer.

In this sample, this clone is medium-sized. This chain joins TRBV19 and TRBJ1-4; possible D gene TRBD1, 5 bases. Trimming took off 2 bases at V and 1 base at J, with 11 bases between the two ends. The CDR3 has 16 amino acids. Germline lookup yields CDR1 LNHDA and CDR2 SQIVND (reference sequence). The CDR3 region has the DNA TGTGCCAGTAGTATAACTCGACAGAAAACTAATGAAAAACTGTTTTTT. Protein sequence: CASSITRQKTNEKLFF.

The rearrangement uses TRBV7-2 and TRBJ2-5; 9 nucleotides align to TRBD2. The CDR3 consists of 15 residues. The J segment lost 1 base and the V segment lost 5 bases, leaving 5 bases of the junction unmatched. The germline V gene has CDR1 SGHTA and CDR2 FQGNSA. The CDR3 protein is CASSRGLASQETQYF. DNA for the CDR3: TGTGCCAGCAGCCGCGGACTAGCGAGCCAAGAGACCCAGTACTTC.

CDR3 nucleotide sequence: TGTGCCAGCAGCCGAGCGGGGGATGCAACGGATACGCAGTATTTT. This encodes CASSRAGDATDTQYF. The chain uses TRBV6-4 and TRBJ2-3; 8 bases fit TRBD2. CDR3 length: 15 residues. The V gene end was trimmed by 6 bases and the J gene end by 6 bases; junction bases not matched to a gene: 11. Germline-derived CDR1 and CDR2 are MRHNA and SNTAGT.

The rearrangement joins TRBV11-2 to TRBJ1-5, with D maybe TRBD1 (6 bases). The CDR3 contains 16 residues. V was trimmed by 1 base and J by 5 bases, leaving 15 bases between them. From germline, CDR1 is SGHAT and CDR2 FQNNGV. The DNA for the CDR3 is TGTGCCAGCAGCTTAGGGGGGCGGGGGGCTGATCAGCCCCAGCATTTT. Amino acid sequence: CASSLGGRGADQPQHF.

The V and J genes are TRBV9 and TRBJ2-5; the match to TRBD2 covers 8 bases. Trimming removed 0 bases from V and 5 bases from J; junction bases left unmatched: 9. Germline V gene sequence: CDR1 SGDLS, CDR2 YYNGEE. The CDR3 runs 16 residues. This CDR3 is CASSVGTSLFRETQYF. In nucleotides, the CDR3 is TGTGCCAGCAGCGTAGGGACTAGCCTCTTTCGGGAGACCCAGTACTTC.

The rearrangement links TRBV5-1 to TRBJ2-7, with D possibly TRBD2 on 5 matching bases. From germline, CDR1 is SGHRS and CDR2 YFSETQ. V lost 0 bases and J 1 base, leaving 8 bases between the germline ends. The CDR3 extends over 14 amino acids. CDR3 bases: TGCGCCAGCAGCTTGGCCCGGGGTTCCTACGAGCAGTACTTC. This translates into CASSLARGSYEQYF.

V gene TRBV19 combines with J gene TRBJ1-2; the match to TRBD1 covers 7 bases. The CDR3 loop spans 14 amino acids. V dropped 4 bases and J dropped 1; count of bases not matched to a gene: 3. Per the germline V gene, CDR1 is LNHDA and CDR2 is SQIVND (reference sequence). The CDR3 reads CASSKQGFNYGYTF. CDR3 DNA: TGTGCCAGTAGTAAACAGGGGTTTAACTATGGCTACACCTTC.

This chain connects TRBV7-6 to TRBJ1-6; D call uncertain. The ends were cut back, 1 base at V and 6 bases at J, with 4 bases in the middle. Germline V gene lookup returns CDR1 SGHVS and CDR2 FNYEAQ. CDR3 size: 13 residues. The CDR3 sequence: CASSLGVNSPLHF. CDR3 DNA sequence: TGTGCCAGCAGCTTAGGTGTTAATTCACCCCTCCACTTT. The full variable domain, completed using reference TRBV7-6 and TRBJ1-6, is GAGVSQSPRYKVTKRGQDVALRCDPISGHVSLYWYRQALGQGPEFLTYFNYEAQQDKSGLPNDRFSAERPEGSISTLTIQRTEQRDSAMYRCASSLGVNSPLHFGNGTRLTVT.

The rearrangement uses TRBV5-5 and TRBJ2-3; a weak D match, TRBD1 (5 bases). The CDR3 has 15 residues. V lost 1 base, J lost 3 bases, and 12 bases lay in between. Germline V gene sequence: CDR1 SGHKS, CDR2 YYEKEE (reference sequence). The chain's CDR3 is CASSLSRVITDTQYF. CDR3 bases: TGTGCCAGCAGCTTGAGCAGGGTGATTACAGATACGCAGTATTTT.

The rearrangement joins TRBV7-6 to TRBJ2-3, with 7 nucleotides matching TRBD1. The CDR3 is 16 amino acids. V trimming: 4 bases; J trimming: 2 bases; junction bases outside the gene matches: 9. Per the germline V gene, CDR1 is SGHVS and CDR2 is FNYEAQ. The CDR3 DNA sequence: TGTGCCAGCAGCTCGGGACAGTCGGTGGACACAGATACGCAGTATTTT. Translated: CASSSGQSVDTDTQYF.

This chain joins TRBV27 and TRBJ2-3; TRBD2 agrees at 9 bases. V shed 0 bases and J 1 base; nucleotides not matched to a gene: 5. This CDR3 has 17 residues. The germline V gene has CDR1 MNHEY and CDR2 SMNVEV (reference sequence). The DNA of the CDR3 is TGTGCCAGCAGTTTATCCCCAGCGGGGGGCGGCACAGATACGCAGTATTTT. Protein product: CASSLSPAGGGTDTQYF.

The chain is built from TRBV19 and TRBJ2-1; the D gene is possibly TRBD1 (5 bases). The CDR3 spans 14 residues. Germline V gives CDR1 LNHDA, CDR2 SQIVND (reference sequence). V was clipped by 5 bases and J by 8 bases, with 16 bases between them. The CDR3 spells CASSFGHGSYEQFF. CDR3 coding DNA: TGTGCCAGTAGTTTTGGACACGGTAGCTATGAGCAGTTCTTC. Drawing the rest from reference TRBV19 and TRBJ2-1, the complete variable domain is DGGITQSPKYLFRKEGQNVTLSCEQNLNHDAMYWYRQDPGQGLRLIYYSQIVNDFQKGDIAEGYSVSREKKESFPLTVTSAQKNPTAFYLCASSFGHGSYEQFFGPGTRLTVL.

The CDR3 protein is CASRLLGGVDTIYF. For the CDR3, the DNA is TGTGCCAGCAGGCTACTCGGGGGGGTAGACACCATATATTTT. The chain recombines TRBV6-6 with TRBJ1-3, with D possibly TRBD1 on 5 matching bases. V gave up 6 bases and J gave up 8 bases, with 17 bases separating them. This CDR3 comprises 14 residues. The germline gives CDR1 MNHNY, CDR2 SVGAGI (reference sequence).

This chain joins TRBV6-1 and TRBJ2-2; 7 positions match TRBD1. This CDR3 contains 15 residues. Germline values: CDR1 MNHNS, CDR2 SASEGT. Trimming took 10 bases from V and 1 from J; bases not matched to a gene: 9. In nucleotides, the CDR3 is TGTGCCACCTTCAACAGGGGTCGGAACACCGGGGAGCTGTTTTTT. The encoded protein is CATFNRGRNTGELFF.

V gene TRBV7-2 combines with J gene TRBJ1-6, with D unclear. Germline assignment: CDR1 SGHTA and CDR2 FQGNSA. Trimming pared 4 bases from V and 7 bases from J, leaving 8 bases between. This CDR3 comprises 13 residues. The DNA of the CDR3 is TGTGCCAGCAGCTCCGTCGGAAATTCACCCCTCCACTTT. Residues: CASSSVGNSPLHF.

V and J are TRBV28 and TRBJ1-5; D is unclear. CDR3 length: 16 residues. CDR1 and CDR2 from the germline V gene are MDHEN and SYDVKM. V lost 1 base and J 3 bases, leaving 13 bases between the germline ends. Here the CDR3 reads CASSLSGWSNNQPQHF. CDR3 nucleotide sequence: TGTGCCAGCAGTTTATCGGGGTGGTCGAACAATCAGCCCCAGCATTTT.

The chain has TRBV2 and TRBJ2-1, with a tentative D call TRBD1 (5 bases). V lost 8 bases, J lost 3 bases, and 11 bases lay in between. CDR1 is SNHLY and CDR2 is FYNNEI in the germline V gene. This CDR3 is 13 amino acids long. Written as DNA, the CDR3 is TGTGCCAGCTCAGGGTTACTCTACAATGAGCAGTTCTTC. Protein sequence: CASSGLLYNEQFF. The full variable domain, in which reference TRBV2 and TRBJ2-1 provide the parts outside the CDR3, is EPEVTQTPSHQVTQMGQEVILRCVPISNHLYFYWYRQILGQKVEFLVSFYNNEISEKSEIFDDQFSVERPDGSNFTLKIRSTKLEDSAMYFCASSGLLYNEQFFGPGTRLTVL.

This clone turned up a few times. The chain carries TRBV5-6 and TRBJ1-2; TRBD1 aligns across 7 bases. The CDR3 spans 15 residues. Unmatched junction bases numbered 6, after V lost 4 bases and J lost 0 bases. Germline V CDR1 and CDR2: SGHDT, YYEEEE. The CDR3 is CASSDQGETNYGYTF. As DNA, the CDR3 is TGTGCCAGCAGCGATCAGGGGGAGACTAACTATGGCTACACCTTC. Filled out from reference TRBV5-6 and TRBJ1-2, the complete variable domain reads DAGVTQSPTHLIKTRGQQVTLRCSPKSGHDTVSWYQQALGQGPQFIFQYYEEEERQRGNFPDRFSGHQFPNYSSELNVNALLLGDSALYLCASSDQGETNYGYTFGSGTRLTVV.

V gene TRBV6-5 combines with J gene TRBJ1-2; D is ambiguous. Germline values: CDR1 MNHEY, CDR2 SVGAGI. The CDR3 totals 13 residues. With 10 bases removed from V and 4 bases from J, the gap between germline ends came to 16 bases. CDR3 sequence: CATRLKAGYGYTF. The CDR3 DNA is TGTGCCACCCGACTGAAGGCCGGCTATGGCTACACCTTC.

This chain uses TRBV7-9 with TRBJ2-7; either TRBD1 or TRBD2 may supply D (7 bases each). V was shortened by 4 bases and J by 3 bases, with 16 bases between the two germline ends. CDR3 size: 15 residues. CDR1 SEHNR and CDR2 FQNEAQ come from the germline V gene (reference sequence). This CDR3 is CASSSGGANNYEQYF. In DNA, the CDR3 is TGTGCCAGCAGCTCAGGGGGGGCCAATAACTACGAGCAGTACTTC.

The chain has TRBV6-4 and TRBJ2-6; D uncertain. Germline values: CDR1 MRHNA, CDR2 SNTAGT. This CDR3 is 15 amino acids long. V was shortened by 6 bases and J by 0 bases, with 9 bases between the two germline ends. The chain's CDR3 is CASSSDPSGANVLTF. CDR3 in DNA: TGTGCCAGCAGCTCAGATCCCTCTGGGGCCAACGTCCTGACTTTC.

The V call is TRBV2, the J call TRBJ2-7; maybe TRBD2 (6 bases). CDR3 length: 17 residues. CDR1 and CDR2 (germline): SNHLY, FYNNEI. Between the trimmed V and J ends, which lost 5 bases and 3 bases, there was a span of 23 bases. CDR3 protein: CASSPRDVPPPLYEQYF. The CDR3, as DNA: TGTGCCAGCAGTCCGCGGGACGTCCCGCCGCCTCTCTACGAGCAGTACTTC.

The chain uses TRBV4-2 and TRBJ1-6; the match to TRBD1 covers 8 bases. With V trimmed by 0 bases and J by 10 bases, 8 bases remained unmatched. The germline gives CDR1 LGHNA, CDR2 YNFKEQ. CDR3 length equals 16 residues. CDR3 amino acids: CASSQDWQGARSPLHF. CDR3 coding DNA: TGTGCCAGCAGCCAAGATTGGCAGGGGGCTCGATCACCCCTCCACTTT.

The rearrangement links TRBV7-9 to TRBJ2-3, with D hard to call. Germline values: CDR1 SEHNR, CDR2 FQNEAQ (reference sequence). Trimming removed 4 bases at V and 0 bases at J, with 8 bases between. The CDR3 is made up of 14 amino acids. Here the CDR3 DNA reads TGTGCCAGCAGCTCCCTGTCCAGCACAGATACGCAGTATTTT. Protein product: CASSSLSSTDTQYF.